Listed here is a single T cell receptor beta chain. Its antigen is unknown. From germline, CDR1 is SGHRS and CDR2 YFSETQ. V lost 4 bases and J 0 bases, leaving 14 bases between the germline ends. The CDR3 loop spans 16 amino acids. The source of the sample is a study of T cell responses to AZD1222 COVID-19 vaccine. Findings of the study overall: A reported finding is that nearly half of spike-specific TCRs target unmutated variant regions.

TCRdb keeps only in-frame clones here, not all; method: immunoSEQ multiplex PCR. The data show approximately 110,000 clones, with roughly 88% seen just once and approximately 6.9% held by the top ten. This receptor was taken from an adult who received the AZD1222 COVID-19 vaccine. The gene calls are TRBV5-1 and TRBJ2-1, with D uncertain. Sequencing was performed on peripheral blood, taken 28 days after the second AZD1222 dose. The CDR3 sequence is CASSPAAQRSYNEQFF. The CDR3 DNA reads TGCGCCAGCAGCCCCGCGGCTCAGCGCTCCTACAATGAGCAGTTCTTC. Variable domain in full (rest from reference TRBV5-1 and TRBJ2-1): KAGVTQTPRYLIKTRGQQVTLSCSPISGHRSVSWYQQTPGQGLQFLFEYFSETQRNKGNFPGRFSGRQFSNSRSEMNVSTLELGDSALYLCASSPAAQRSYNEQFFGPGTRLTVL.